The rows below give T cell receptor beta chains drawn from one sample of a study of cytomegalovirus exposure and HLA in healthy donors. TCRdb keeps only in-frame clones here, not all; method: immunoSEQ multiplex PCR. Counted here are 150,000 to 200,000 clones, around 78% occurring once; the ten biggest clones make up 3.1%. Sequencing input: PBMCs. The receptors shown here come from a middle-aged woman in good health and CMV-seronegative. CDR3s include the opening cysteine and the closing phenylalanine or tryptophan. Fields, in order: V gene, clone size, J gene, D gene, CDR3 protein, CDR3 DNA. D genes are given only for firm matches. The size entry is marked missing in some rows and otherwise reads once, few, many or a size class.

>TRBV19|-|TRBJ1-6|TRBD1
CASQGVKDSPLHF
TGTGCCAGTCAGGGGGTCAAGGATTCACCCCTCCACTTT
>TRBV11-2|-|TRBJ1-3|TRBD1
CASSPPPGQTSSGNTIYF
TGTGCCAGCAGCCCCCCGCCGGGACAGACAAGCTCTGGAAACACCATATATTTT
>TRBV11-2|few|TRBJ2-1|-
CASSLFHRDAPYNEQFF
TGTGCCAGCAGCTTATTCCACAGGGATGCCCCCTACAATGAGCAGTTCTTC
>TRBV7-8|-|TRBJ1-1|TRBD1
CASSSTGATEAFF
TGTGCCAGCAGCTCAACAGGGGCCACTGAAGCTTTCTTT
>TRBV10-3|-|TRBJ2-1|TRBD2
CANSERPSGAGEQFF
TGTGCCAATTCAGAACGTCCTAGCGGGGCTGGGGAGCAGTTCTTC
>TRBV19|-|TRBJ2-3|-
CASSIVGSGADTQYF
TGTGCCAGTAGTATAGTAGGGTCCGGGGCAGATACGCAGTATTTT
>TRBV28|-|TRBJ1-2|TRBD1
CASLGDRTYGYTF
TGTGCCAGCCTTGGGGACAGGACCTATGGCTACACCTTC
>TRBV6-6|-|TRBJ1-5|-
CATHGQSNQPQHF
TGTGCCACTCACGGACAGAGCAATCAGCCCCAGCATTTT
>TRBV15|-|TRBJ1-1|TRBD1
CATSRDLWAGGSSEAFF
TGTGCCACCAGCAGAGACCTCTGGGCAGGGGGGAGTTCTGAAGCTTTCTTT
>TRBV28|-|TRBJ2-7|-
CASSSYPGGLYEQYF
TGTGCCAGCAGTTCATACCCCGGGGGACTCTACGAGCAGTACTTC
>TRBV28|-|TRBJ2-1|TRBD2
CASRRGGNAYNEQFF
TGTGCCAGCAGGCGCGGGGGGAACGCGTACAATGAGCAGTTCTTC
>TRBV29-1|-|TRBJ1-1|-
CSAPRGGVSTEAFF
TGCAGCGCCCCCCGGGGTGGGGTCAGCACTGAAGCTTTCTTT
>TRBV5-1|-|TRBJ1-3|TRBD1
CASSRDSRNTIYF
TGCGCCAGCAGCCGGGACAGCAGAAACACCATATATTTT
>TRBV7-9|-|TRBJ2-2|TRBD1
CASSLGTGDTGELFF
TGTGCCAGCAGCCTAGGGACAGGAGACACCGGGGAGCTGTTTTTT
>TRBV5-1|-|TRBJ2-7|TRBD1
CASSSRTGYEQYF
TGCGCCAGCAGTTCTAGGACAGGGTACGAGCAGTACTTC
>TRBV18|once|TRBJ1-5|-
CASSPWRGNQPQHF
TGTGCCAGCTCACCCTGGCGGGGGAACCAGCCCCAGCATTTT
>TRBV5-1|-|TRBJ1-2|-
CASSPEPGQRESYGYTF
TGCGCCAGCAGCCCAGAACCTGGACAGCGGGAGTCGTATGGCTACACCTTC
>TRBV6-5|-|TRBJ2-4|TRBD2
CASSYRASGGKNIQYF
TGTGCCAGCAGTTACAGGGCTAGCGGGGGTAAAAACATTCAGTACTTC
>TRBV4-1|few|TRBJ1-6|-
CASSRIRGSSYNSPLHF
TGCGCCAGCAGCCGGATCAGGGGAAGCTCCTATAATTCACCCCTCCACTTT
>TRBV18|-|TRBJ2-5|-
CASSPPQETQYF
TGTGCCAGCTCACCTCCTCAAGAGACCCAGTACTTC
>TRBV2|once|TRBJ1-1|TRBD1
CASSDWDRGAAEAFF
TGTGCCAGCAGTGATTGGGACAGGGGGGCAGCTGAAGCTTTCTTT
>TRBV5-1|-|TRBJ2-5|-
CASRSSGVYQETQYF
TGCGCCAGCAGATCATCCGGGGTGTACCAAGAGACCCAGTACTTC
>TRBV2|-|TRBJ2-5|TRBD1
CASSEVDRGETQYF
TGTGCCAGCAGTGAAGTGGACAGGGGGGAGACCCAGTACTTC
>TRBV29-1|-|TRBJ1-6|TRBD1
CSVGTGNSPLHF
TGCAGCGTCGGGACAGGGAATTCACCCCTCCACTTT
>TRBV7-9|-|TRBJ2-1|-
CASSFFAGTSYNEQFF
TGTGCCAGCAGCTTTTTTGCGGGGACCTCCTACAATGAGCAGTTCTTC
>TRBV6-1|-|TRBJ2-7|TRBD1
CARINDRVENEQYF
TGTGCCAGGATTAATGACAGGGTCGAGAACGAGCAGTACTTC
>TRBV5-1|-|TRBJ2-3|TRBD2
CASSLAGASDTQYF
TGCGCCAGCAGCCTAGCGGGGGCCTCAGATACGCAGTATTTT